This TCR beta chain emerged from a study of blood T cell repertoires in COVID-19. Study at large: Acute and convalescent COVID-19 samples came from the United States, Italy and Spain. Sources were T cells, B-cell-depleted T cells, or PBMCs; the material itself was cDNA or gDNA.

Per the study methods: Counts of nucleated cells, estimated from reference gene primer amplification, were obtained. Some clones are missing from TCRdb's copy, which holds only in-frame ones; the method was immunoSEQ multiplex PCR. V, J and clone size were drawn from that table, and D and trimming were deduced from the DNA. The data contain approximately 140,000 clones, around four fifths of them singletons. Looked up from germline, CDR1 is KGHSH and CDR2 is LQKENI. The CDR3 loop spans 15 amino acids. Trimming stripped 6 bases from V and 7 bases from J, with 21 bases between. This clonotype originated in a man aged 35 to 55 with active or convalescent COVID-19. This rearrangement joins TRBV18 to TRBJ1-1; D call uncertain. The sequenced sample was peripheral blood. CDR3 residues: CASSSLPVLGGEAFF. The CDR3 region has the DNA TGTGCCAGCTCCTCTCTTCCAGTTTTAGGAGGTGAAGCTTTCTTT.